This is a list of T cell receptor beta chains from one sample in a study of early T cells in non-severe SARS-CoV-2 infection. One entry per CDR3 protein results from TCRdb running MiXCR on the 5' RACE reads. This sample carries tens of thousands of distinct CDR3 sequences, roughly 4% of them seen once, and the ten largest clones take around 2.8%. The sequencing sample was made of whole blood. The receptors here all came from an adult who was a healthcare worker with PCR-confirmed SARS-CoV-2 infection or an uninfected control (not recorded which). Both conserved end residues are part of each CDR3. Fields, in order: clone size, J gene, V gene, D gene, CDR3 DNA, CDR3 protein. D genes are given only for firm matches. Clone size is given for some rows only: seen once, a few or many times, or a class if the clone is expanded.

many,TRBJ2-1,TRBV29-1,NA,TGCAGCGTTGTTCCCCCTGCCCACAATGAGCAGTTCTTC,CSVVPPAHNEQFF
many,TRBJ1-1,TRBV6-5,NA,TGTGCCAGCAGTTATGACAGGAGACGGGACGCAGAAGCTTTCTTT,CASSYDRRRDAEAFF
many,TRBJ2-7,TRBV3-1,NA,TGTGCCAGCAGCCAAGGGGAGGATAGCGCTAGCTCCTACGAGCAGTACTTC,CASSQGEDSASSYEQYF
NA,TRBJ2-5,TRBV7-9,TRBD2,TGTGCCAGCAGCCGGGACTATTTGTACCAAGAGACCCAGTACTTC,CASSRDYLYQETQYF
many,TRBJ1-2,TRBV12-3/TRBV12-4,NA,TGTGCCAGCAGTACCCTCCCGGGAGGGGAATCGGGTGGCTACACCTTC,CASSTLPGGESGGYTF
many,TRBJ2-7,TRBV10-3,NA,TGTGCCATCACCCCAGACCCGGACGAGCAGTACTTC,CAITPDPDEQYF
many,TRBJ2-1,TRBV7-6,TRBD2,TGTGCCAGCAGCTTAGGGGCTAGCGGGAGCTACAATGAGCAGTTCTTC,CASSLGASGSYNEQFF
many,TRBJ2-5,TRBV9,NA,TGTGCCAGCAGCGTAGCTACTGGGGGACCGTACCAAGAGACCCAGTACTTC,CASSVATGGPYQETQYF
many,TRBJ1-5,TRBV7-9,NA,TGTGCCAGCAGTGAGGGCAGGGATCAGCCCCAGCATTTT,CASSEGRDQPQHF
many,TRBJ1-4,TRBV13,NA,TGTGCCAGCAGCCTCACGTTAGGAGGAAATAATGAAAAACTGTTTTTT,CASSLTLGGNNEKLFF
few,TRBJ2-5,TRBV28,TRBD2,TGTGCCAGCAGTAGCAGCGGGGGGCTAAAAGAGACCCAGTACTTC,CASSSSGGLKETQYF
many,TRBJ2-1,TRBV7-8,NA,TGTGCCAGCAGCTTAGTGAGCAGGGCTGGCGAGCAGTTCTTC,CASSLVSRAGEQFF
many,TRBJ2-7,TRBV12-3/TRBV12-4,NA,TGTGCCAGCAGTCCGTTTGCGGCTAGTGCCTACGAGCAGTACTTC,CASSPFAASAYEQYF
NA,TRBJ2-7,TRBV14,NA,TGTGCCAGCCGAGGACAGTCCTACGAGCAGTACTTC,CASRGQSYEQYF
many,TRBJ2-1,TRBV5-1,TRBD2,TGCGCCAGCAGCTTGTTAGCGGGGGGGCCGAATGAGCAGTTCTTC,CASSLLAGGPNEQFF
few,TRBJ2-3,TRBV6-2/TRBV6-3,NA,TGTGCCAGCAGCGGGGGCCCAGATACGCAGTATTTT,CASSGGPDTQYF
many,TRBJ1-2,TRBV6-6,NA,TGTGCCAGCAGTTACTCGATTCAGAACTACTATGGCTACACCTTC,CASSYSIQNYYGYTF
NA,TRBJ2-3,TRBV11-2,TRBD2,TGTGCCAGCAGCTTGACTAGCGGCGACGTCACAGATACGCAGTATTTT,CASSLTSGDVTDTQYF
many,TRBJ1-3,TRBV6-5,NA,TGTGCCAGCAGCAAGAAAAGGACTTCGGCCTCTGGAAACACCATATATTTT,CASSKKRTSASGNTIYF
many,TRBJ2-1,TRBV10-3,TRBD2,TGTGCCATCAGTGAAACGGGACTAGAGCAGTTCTTC,CAISETGLEQFF
many,TRBJ2-7,TRBV20-1,NA,TGCAGCGCGGAAAGCCGGACGGCCGGTTACGAGCAGTACTTC,CSAESRTAGYEQYF
many,TRBJ2-5,TRBV1,NA,TGCACCAGCAGCCACTCCCCAGCGGGAGAGACCCAGTACTTC,CTSSHSPAGETQYF
many,TRBJ1-5,TRBV5-6,NA,TGTGCCAGCAGCTTTTCCTCTCAGCCCCAGCATTTT,CASSFSSQPQHF
many,TRBJ2-7,TRBV6-5,TRBD1,TGTGCCAGCAGTTATGGGACAGGGGGTTCCGAGCAGTACTTC,CASSYGTGGSEQYF
many,TRBJ2-5,TRBV28,TRBD2,TGTGCCAGCAGTTTGCTCCGGGGACTAGCGGGAGGGGGAGAGACCCAGTACTTC,CASSLLRGLAGGGETQYF
many,TRBJ2-1,TRBV6-1,NA,TGTGCCAGCAGTCCTGACCCGGCAGGAAGCTCCTACAATGAGCAGTTCTTC,CASSPDPAGSSYNEQFF
many,TRBJ2-2,TRBV7-9,TRBD2,TGTGCCAGCAGCCCCGGCCAGGGACTAGCGGCCGGGGAGCTGTTTTTT,CASSPGQGLAAGELFF
many,TRBJ2-6,TRBV5-1,NA,TGCGCCAGCAGCTTGGCGGGCAGCAACTCTGGGGCCAACGTCCTGACTTTC,CASSLAGSNSGANVLTF
many,TRBJ2-3,TRBV20-1,TRBD2,TGCAGTGCTCTCCCTTCGACTAGCGGGAGTGATACGCAGTATTTT,CSALPSTSGSDTQYF
many,TRBJ1-2,TRBV7-8,NA,TGTGCCAGCAGCTTCAGGGGAGAAGGCTACACCTTC,CASSFRGEGYTF
many,TRBJ2-5,TRBV20-1,NA,TGCAGTGCTAGAGATCCGGGAACAGAGACCCAGTACTTC,CSARDPGTETQYF
many,TRBJ2-5,TRBV27,TRBD1,TGTGCCAGCGCACCCTCCTGGACAGGGGGCGAAGGAGAGACCCAGTACTTC,CASAPSWTGGEGETQYF
many,TRBJ2-1,TRBV4-1,NA,TGCGCCAGCAGCCTGCAAGACGGATACAATGAGCAGTTCTTC,CASSLQDGYNEQFF
many,TRBJ2-5,TRBV5-1,TRBD2,TGCGCCAGCAGCATCGGACTAGCGGGGCGGAGGGGAGAGACCCAGTACTTC,CASSIGLAGRRGETQYF
many,TRBJ2-3,TRBV29-1,NA,TGCAGCCTTAACGGTGATTCTAGCACAGATACGCAGTATTTT,CSLNGDSSTDTQYF
many,TRBJ1-5,TRBV27,TRBD1,TGTGCCAGCAGGCAGGGGGCGAACAATCAGCCCCAGCATTTT,CASRQGANNQPQHF
many,TRBJ2-5,TRBV7-3,TRBD2,TGTGCCAGCAGCTTAGTGGCTAGCGGCCTAGAGACCCAGTACTTC,CASSLVASGLETQYF
many,TRBJ1-1,TRBV7-3,NA,TGTGCCAGCAGCTTAAACCCCGAGAGGACTGAAGCTTTCTTT,CASSLNPERTEAFF
NA,TRBJ1-6,TRBV30,TRBD1,TGTGCCTGGAGTCGGGACAGGGAGAGATCACCCCTCCACTTT,CAWSRDRERSPLHF
many,TRBJ2-1,TRBV27,TRBD1,TGTGCCAGCAGTTTCTCCGGGACAGGGAGACCTAGCTCCTACAATGAGCAGTTCTTC,CASSFSGTGRPSSYNEQFF
NA,TRBJ2-7,TRBV7-6,TRBD2,TGTGCCAGCAGCTCATGGGGGGGATCCTACGAGCAGTACTTC,CASSSWGGSYEQYF
many,TRBJ2-1,TRBV6-1,NA,TGTGCCAGCAAAGGGGAGGCGGGTTACAATGAGCAGTTCTTC,CASKGEAGYNEQFF
many,TRBJ1-1,TRBV5-5,NA,TGTGCCAGCAGCTCCCTAGCGAACACTGAAGCTTTCTTT,CASSSLANTEAFF